This TCR beta chain was obtained from a study of T cells expressing NK-cell markers (dated by TCRdb to 2018 to 2020). A note on the overall study: TCR beta-chain repertoires were profiled in sorted CD3+CD56+NKG2C+, CD3+CD56+NKG2C- and CD3+CD56-NKG2C+ T-cell subsets from seven or eight donors. Of the eight sequenced donors, seven were found to be HCMV-seropositive and one was found to be HCMV-seronegative. The eight sequenced donors were randomly selected healthy volunteers, three men and five women. Libraries were sequenced as 2 x 150 bp reads on Illumina HiSeq 2000/2500, MiSeq or NextSeq.

HCMV-specific IgG was detected in serum with a commercial ELISA kit to determine HCMV serostatus. Ficoll density gradient centrifugation was used to isolate peripheral blood mononuclear cells from blood. Concerning this clonotype itself: The specificity of this receptor is unknown.

The study at large found these results: Those dominant clonotypes were again the most abundant among CD3+CD56-NKG2C+ cells in a handful of donors, at roughly 25-60.1%. In roughly six donors, the dominant CD3+CD56+NKG2C+ clonotypes ranked among the top 10 CD8+ clonotypes, making up roughly 1.0-8% of CD8+ T cells. Whether the expanded NKG2C-expressing T cell clones were specific for HCMV antigens was left unclear.

CDR1 and CDR2 (SGHVS, FNYEAQ) derive from the germline V gene. Measured from the cysteine to the phenylalanine, the CDR3 is 17 residues long. No DNA is listed. The sample was run on an Illumina HiSeq 2000. TCR beta cDNA libraries were made by 5'RACE template switching that added a universal primer site and unique molecular identifiers. cDNA synthesis was primed from the TCR beta constant segment, followed by two successive PCR amplification steps. In the source study's methods: MIGEC was used to demultiplex reads and group the reads by UMI, and MiTCR was used to assemble and quantify clonotypes. To exclude erroneous sequences, any TCR cDNA sequence not supported by at least two reads was discarded. Downstream repertoire analysis used the tcR package, and clonotypes were matched across fractions by CDR3 nucleotide sequence plus V segment. VDJmatch was used to annotate antigen specificity against VDJdb, with one amino acid substitution in CDR3 allowed. Each entry corresponds to one CDR3 protein sequence from reads that TCRdb reprocessed, and DNA is not given. These V and J calls rely on TCRdb rather than the paper's analysis. The sample table gives about 150,000 distinct CDR3 sequences. The ten largest account for around 37% of the sample.

The sequencing input was blood T cells: a sorted CD56 or NKG2C T cell subset, CD4+ or CD8+ T cells, or bulk PBMC T cells (not recorded which). The chain is assembled from TRBV7-6 and TRBJ2-3; there is no DNA to check the TCRdb D call of TRBD2. This TCR came from a woman between 45 and 65 years old in good health. Donor details come from another sample of the same person, matched by shared clones. The CDR3 has the sequence CASSQYTSGSTADTQYF.